A single sample is the source of the 11 T cell receptor beta chains below, sequenced in a study of immune characterization of retroperitoneal liposarcoma. From the PCR reads, TCRdb called clonotypes with MiXCR, one entry per CDR3 protein. The sample yields 10,000 or so distinct CDR3 sequences, around a quarter seen once. The sequencing sample was made of tumor tissue. The receptors were sampled from a male donor with retroperitoneal liposarcoma.

Many counts were recorded for this clonotype. CDR3 bases: TGTGCCAGCAGCTTAACGGGACTAGCGCGGAGCACAGATACGCAGTATTTT. This sequence encodes CASSLTGLARSTDTQYF. The V call is TRBV7-3, the J call TRBJ2-3, with TRBD2 matching over 10 bases. Germline-derived CDR1 and CDR2 are SGHTA and FQGTGA. The CDR3 totals 17 residues. V shed 0 bases, J shed 0 bases, and the junction held 3 bases outside the gene matches. Full variable domain (missing parts from reference TRBV7-3 and TRBJ2-3): GAGVSQTPSNKVTEKGKYVELRCDPISGHTALYWYRQSLGQGPEFLIYFQGTGAADDSGLPNDRFFAVRPEGSVSTLKIQRTERGDSAVYLCASSLTGLARSTDTQYFGPGTRLTVL.

This clonotype has at least ten counts. The chain couples TRBV11-2 to TRBJ2-3; D is uncertain. V was trimmed by 0 bases and J by 5 bases, leaving 3 bases between them. This CDR3 region has 12 residues. Germline lookup yields CDR1 SGHAT and CDR2 FQNNGV. CDR3 nucleotide sequence: TGTGCCAGCAGCTTAGAGGGAGATACGCAGTATTTT. Translated, it gives CASSLEGDTQYF.

This rearrangement joins TRBV11-1 to TRBJ2-3; D unclear. The length of the CDR3 is 12 residues. V lost 5 bases to trimming and J lost 2 bases, with 5 bases between them. Germline V gene data show CDR1 as SGHAT and CDR2 as FQDESV (reference sequence). Written as DNA, the CDR3 is TGTGCCAGCAGCCAGACCACAGATACGCAGTATTTT. Its protein product is CASSQTTDTQYF.

Only a few counts were recorded for this clonotype. The chain recombines TRBV7-3 with TRBJ1-2; TRBD1 is a possible D gene (6 bases). CDR1 and CDR2 (germline): SGHTA, FQGTGA. This CDR3 contains 13 residues. Trimming shortened V by 1 base and J by 8 bases, and 11 bases separated the two germline ends. CDR3 nucleotides: TGTGCCAGCAGCTTAAACGGGGGCTCGGGCTACACCTTC. Protein sequence: CASSLNGGSGYTF.

This clonotype was seen at least ten times. The chain is built from TRBV12-3 or TRBV12-4 and TRBJ2-1, with 7 bases that match TRBD2. The last part of the DNA fits TRBJ2-7 better; the J call may be wrong. CDR3 size: 15 residues. This CDR3 reads CASRAGLQIYNEQYF. In DNA, the CDR3 is TGTGCCAGCAGAGCGGGACTACAAATCTACAATGAGCAGTACTTC.

The chain links TRBV7-6 to TRBJ1-1; D is ambiguous. The CDR3 consists of 13 residues. Germline assignment: CDR1 SGHVS and CDR2 FNYEAQ. Trimming stripped 2 bases from V and 5 bases from J, with 9 bases between. The DNA for the CDR3 is TGTGCCAGCAGCTTATCAAGTCGAACTGAAGCTTTCTTT. Encoded protein: CASSLSSRTEAFF.

This clonotype is labeled as medium-sized (0.01 to 0.1%). The genes are TRBV6-1 and TRBJ2-1, with a tentative D call TRBD2 (7 bases). The J call is uncertain, as TRBJ2-7 better fits the DNA end. Per the germline V gene, CDR1 is MNHNS and CDR2 is SASEGT. CDR3 size: 14 residues. CDR3 nucleotides: TGTGCCAGCAGAGAGGGGGGGTTAGAGGACGAGCAGTACTTC. It codes for CASREGGLEDEQYF.

The CDR3, as DNA: TGTGCCAGCAGTGAACGGGGCGGGCTTAACAATGAGCAGTTCTTC. Its translation: CASSERGGLNNEQFF. The rearrangement joins TRBV6-1 to TRBJ2-1; D is perhaps TRBD1 or TRBD2 (5 bases each). V lost 2 bases and J 5 bases, leaving 13 bases between the germline ends. Per germline, CDR1 MNHNS and CDR2 SASEGT. This CDR3 contains 15 residues.

This clonotype is deemed medium-sized. The genes are TRBV7-8 and TRBJ2-1; D might be TRBD2 (6 bases). The V end was cut by 7 bases, the J end by 7 bases, with 8 bases between. Germline CDR1 is SGHVS and CDR2 is FQNEAQ. The CDR3 covers 11 residues. The CDR3 DNA follows: TGTGCCAGCACCGGAGGGAATGAGCAGTTCTTC. It encodes CASTGGNEQFF.

Of note for this clonotype: Possible read error: a much larger clone is one base away. The CDR3 reads CASSLGSGGTATQYF. The CDR3 region has the DNA TGTGCCAGCAGCTTAGGGAGCGGGGGCACAGCTACGCAGTATTTT. The J gene is TRBJ2-3, the V gene TRBV7-2; 8 bases fit TRBD2. From germline, CDR1 is SGHTA and CDR2 FQGNSA. CDR3 length equals 15 residues.

This clonotype was counted at least ten times. This chain connects TRBV6-1 to TRBJ2-1; 15 bases fit TRBD2. The germline V gene has CDR1 MNHNS and CDR2 SASEGT. The CDR3 length is 15 residues. Germline trimming cut 4 bases from V and 13 bases from J; bases unmatched to any gene: 8. CDR3 bases: TGTGCCAGCAGTGGGACTAGCGGGGGGGCAGAGACCCAGTTCTTC. Protein sequence: CASSGTSGGAETQFF.